The T cell receptor (beta chain) described here comes from a study of neoadjuvant nivolumab and ipilimumab in lung cancer. The study, taken as a whole, reports: Compared with tumor-adjacent uninvolved lung, resected tumors showed greater richness and clonality. Only two of four nivolumab-treated tumors gained richness and clonality by surgery.

This table comes from immunoSEQ multiplex PCR, and its TCRdb copy is limited to in-frame clones, with some not included. Of 39,000 or so clones listed, roughly 89% are singletons. As concerns this clone: Its antigen is as yet unknown.

CDR3 length: 14 residues. CDR1 and CDR2 (germline): SEHNR, FQNEAQ (reference sequence). Trimming removed 4 bases from V and 1 base from J, with 10 bases in between. This sequence was found in an adult with non-small cell lung cancer. This specimen was peripheral blood, taken before neoadjuvant nivolumab, alone or with ipilimumab. The chain has TRBV7-9 and TRBJ1-1, with D uncertain. CDR3 sequence: CASSWAGRNTEAFF. The DNA for the CDR3 is TGTGCCAGCAGCTGGGCGGGGAGGAACACTGAAGCTTTCTTT.